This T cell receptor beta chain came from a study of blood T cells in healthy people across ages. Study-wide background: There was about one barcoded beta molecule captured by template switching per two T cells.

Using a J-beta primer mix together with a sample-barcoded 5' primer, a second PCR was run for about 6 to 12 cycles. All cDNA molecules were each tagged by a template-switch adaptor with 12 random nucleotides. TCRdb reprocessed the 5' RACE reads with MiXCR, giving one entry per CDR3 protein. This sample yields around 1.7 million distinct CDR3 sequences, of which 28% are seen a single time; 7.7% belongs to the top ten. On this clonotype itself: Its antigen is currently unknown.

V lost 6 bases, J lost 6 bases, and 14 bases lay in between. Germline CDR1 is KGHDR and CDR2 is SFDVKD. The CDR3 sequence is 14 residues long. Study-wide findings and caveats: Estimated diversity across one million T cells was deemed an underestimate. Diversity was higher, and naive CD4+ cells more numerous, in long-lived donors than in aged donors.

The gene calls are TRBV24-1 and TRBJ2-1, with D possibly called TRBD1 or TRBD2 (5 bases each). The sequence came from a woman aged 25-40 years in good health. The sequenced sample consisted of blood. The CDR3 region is CATSSTGTRNEQFF. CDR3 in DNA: TGTGCCACCAGTAGCACCGGGACCCGCAATGAGCAGTTCTTC.